This T cell receptor beta chain was captured in a study of patients and donors after allogeneic stem cell transplantation. Germline CDR1 is SGDLS and CDR2 is YYNGEE. The CDR3 covers 15 residues. J was trimmed by 4 bases and V by 2 bases; bases with no gene match: 6. This clonotype was observed a few times. Each CDR3 protein is one row after TCRdb ran MiXCR on the RT-PCR reads. The sample shows over 350,000 distinct CDR3 sequences, roughly 17% of them seen only once. The material sequenced was blood, either unsorted or a sorted T cell fraction (not recorded which). The gene calls are TRBV9 and TRBJ2-5; 9 bases fit TRBD2. This receptor was taken from a human donor who was either an allogeneic HSCT recipient or a stem cell or donor lymphocyte infusion donor (not recorded which). It is not recorded whose cells these are; they may come from a transplant donor. CDR3 sequence reads: CASSVSPTSGETQYF. The CDR3 DNA is TGTGCCAGCAGCGTCTCCCCGACTAGCGGAGAGACCCAGTACTTC. Supplemented by reference TRBV9 and TRBJ2-5, the full variable domain reads DSGVTQTPKHLITATGQRVTLRCSPRSGDLSVYWYQQSLDQGLQFLIQYYNGEERAKGNILERFSAQQFPDLHSELNLSSLELGDSALYFCASSVSPTSGETQYFGPGTRLLVL.